These 29 T cell receptor beta chains came from one sample sequenced in a study of blood T cells in healthy people across ages. Using a J-beta primer mix together with a sample-barcoded 5' primer, a second PCR was run for 7 to 11 cycles. TCRdb processed the 5' RACE reads anew with MiXCR; each CDR3 protein has one entry. Seen here are about 1.6 million distinct CDR3 sequences, 30% to 40% observed once, and the top ten hold 10% to 12%. The sequencing sample was made of blood. The origin of the receptors is a woman aged 25 to 39 in good health.

V and J are TRBV6-5 and TRBJ1-2; 12 bases line up with TRBD1. The CDR3 totals 16 residues. CDR1 is MNHEY, CDR2 SVGAGI, per germline. V shed 4 bases and J 4 bases; nucleotides not matched to a gene: 7. The CDR3 region has the DNA TGTGCCAGCAGTTTGTCCGGGACAGGGGGCGGCTATGGCTACACCTTC. Translating gives CASSLSGTGGGYGYTF.

This clonotype was observed a handful of times. This chain connects TRBV10-3 to TRBJ1-2, with D perhaps matching TRBD1 (5 bases). The CDR3 is made up of 17 amino acids. CDR1 ENHRY and CDR2 SYGVKD come from the germline V gene. V gave up 8 bases and J gave up 0 bases, with 22 bases separating them. DNA for the CDR3: TGTGCCATCGGTCAGTTGTCCCCAGGGTACTCTAACTATGGCTACACCTTC. This gives the protein CAIGQLSPGYSNYGYTF.

This clonotype was recorded a few times. The rearrangement links TRBV5-5 to TRBJ2-1, with 9 bases lining up with TRBD2. V was clipped by 6 bases and J by 7 bases; unmatched bases: 11. The CDR3 runs to 15 residues. Germline CDR1 and CDR2: SGHKS and YYEKEE (reference sequence). This CDR3 reads CASTPLGGGANEQFF. In DNA, the CDR3 is TGTGCCAGCACCCCGTTGGGCGGGGGGGCAAATGAGCAGTTCTTC.

The chain carries TRBV19 and TRBJ2-5; TRBD1 is a possible D gene (6 bases). The CDR3 totals 15 residues. Trimming took 5 bases from V and 2 from J, leaving 15 bases between them. Germline assignment: CDR1 LNHDA and CDR2 SQIVND (reference sequence). The CDR3 region has the DNA TGTGCCAGTAGTGGCGGTGGCAGGGGTCAAGAGACCCAGTACTTC. Translating it yields CASSGGGRGQETQYF.

The chain joins TRBV24-1 to TRBJ2-7, with D tentatively TRBD1 (6 bases). This CDR3 is built from 13 residues. V gave up 0 bases and J gave up 12 bases, with 14 bases separating them. Germline V CDR1 and CDR2: KGHDR, SFDVKD. The CDR3 sequence is CATSDLGPLDRYF. The CDR3 region has the DNA TGTGCCACCAGTGATTTGGGGCCCTTGGACAGGTACTTC.

This clonotype occurred a few times. The chain uses TRBV11-2 and TRBJ2-7; 13 bases match TRBD2. The germline gives CDR1 SGHAT, CDR2 FQNNGV. The ends lost 2 bases at V and 4 bases at J; junction bases unmatched: 11. The CDR3 is made up of 18 amino acids. The CDR3 sequence: CASSLLLAGGSREYEQYF. As DNA, the CDR3 is TGTGCCAGCAGCTTATTACTAGCGGGAGGGTCACGGGAGTACGAGCAGTACTTC.

This clonotype has at least ten counts. The V gene is TRBV24-1, the J gene TRBJ2-7; maybe TRBD2 (6 bases). Germline V gene lookup returns CDR1 KGHDR and CDR2 SFDVKD. This CDR3 contains 13 residues. V was cut by 9 bases and J by 0 bases, with 11 bases left in between. CDR3 nucleotide sequence: TGTGCCACCGGGGACGGGAGCTCCTACGAGCAGTACTTC. Translated, it gives CATGDGSSYEQYF.

The table lists this clonotype with a few counts. The rearrangement joins TRBV6-5 to TRBJ2-7; TRBD2 aligns across 9 bases. Losses at the gene ends were 10 bases for V and 2 bases for J; bases not matched to a gene: 9. Per the germline V gene, CDR1 is MNHEY and CDR2 is SVGAGI. The CDR3 contains 14 residues. The CDR3 nucleotides are TGTGCCACCCAGCGGGGGGTTAAACCCTACGAGCAGTACTTC. Amino acids: CATQRGVKPYEQYF.

This clonotype has ten or more counts. V is TRBV6-1 and J is TRBJ2-7; weak D call: TRBD1 (6 bases). The CDR3 length is 15 residues. From germline, CDR1 is MNHNS and CDR2 SASEGT. Deletions cut 6 bases from V and 0 bases from J, with 15 bases between. CDR3 sequence reads: CASRLYRDSSYEQYF. DNA for the CDR3: TGTGCCAGCAGACTATACAGGGATAGCTCCTACGAGCAGTACTTC.

This clonotype was found a few times. The chain links TRBV4-1 to TRBJ2-5, with 13 bases identical to TRBD2. This CDR3 is built from 18 residues. Germline V gene sequence: CDR1 MGHRA, CDR2 YSYEKL. J gave up 7 bases and V 0 bases, and 11 bases lay outside the gene matches. The CDR3 bases are TGCGCCAGCAGCCAAGATCCCCCCGGGACTAGCGGGACCGGGACCCAGTACTTC. It encodes CASSQDPPGTSGTGTQYF.

This chain connects TRBV7-9 to TRBJ2-5, with 10 bases matching TRBD1. TRBJ2-7 explains the end of the DNA better; the J call may be wrong. The germline V gene has CDR1 SEHNR and CDR2 FQNEAQ (reference sequence). The CDR3 consists of 14 residues. This CDR3 is CASSSGDRGDEQYF. CDR3 DNA sequence: TGTGCCAGCAGCTCGGGGGACAGGGGCGACGAGCAGTACTTC.

This chain links TRBV6-2 or TRBV6-3 with TRBJ2-7; the match to TRBD1 covers 10 bases. The CDR3 runs 14 residues. The germline gives CDR1 MNHEY, CDR2 SVGEGT. The V and J ends lost 6 bases and 4 bases, in that order; junction bases with no gene match: 6. CDR3 bases: TGTGCCAGCAGACGGGGACAGGGGTGGTACGAGCAGTACTTC. Translation gives CASRRGQGWYEQYF.

The gene calls are TRBV2 and TRBJ1-1; 7 nucleotides align to TRBD1. The V and J ends lost 4 bases and 3 bases, in that order; junction bases with no gene match: 8. In germline, CDR1 is SNHLY, CDR2 FYNNEI. This CDR3 is 15 amino acids long. The CDR3 DNA sequence: TGTGCCAGCAGTGGTAACCGGGACAGTGACACTGAAGCTTTCTTT. It codes for CASSGNRDSDTEAFF.

This clonotype was counted ten times or more. The chain carries TRBV20-1 and TRBJ2-5, with D hard to call. Germline V gene data show CDR1 as DFQATT and CDR2 as SNEGSKA (reference sequence). The CDR3 loop spans 13 amino acids. Trimming took 1 base from V and 3 from J, leaving 9 bases between them. CDR3 DNA sequence: TGCAGTGCTAGAGCTCGAGGTGAAGAGACCCAGTACTTC. Amino acids: CSARARGEETQYF.

The chain carries TRBV7-9 and TRBJ1-1; D may be TRBD1 (5 bases). There are 14 residues in the CDR3. Per germline, CDR1 SEHNR and CDR2 FQNEAQ (reference sequence). The V gene lost 1 base and the J gene lost 5 bases, with 11 bases spanning the gap. The CDR3 sequence is CASSLDQGGTEAFF. DNA of the CDR3: TGTGCCAGCAGCTTAGATCAGGGAGGGACTGAAGCTTTCTTT.

The chain joins TRBV12-3 or TRBV12-4 to TRBJ1-1; D call uncertain. The CDR3 runs to 17 residues. V dropped 5 bases and J dropped 2 bases, with 21 bases sitting between them. The CDR3 nucleotides read TGTGCCAGCAGTCCCGGAGAAAGACGTATACAAAACACTGAAGCTTTCTTT. Protein: CASSPGERRIQNTEAFF.

The V gene is TRBV29-1, the J gene TRBJ2-7; D is uncertain. The length of the CDR3 is 11 residues. Deletions cut 4 bases from V and 5 bases from J, with 9 bases between. Germline assignment: CDR1 SQVTM and CDR2 ANQGSEA. The CDR3 here is CSVVGHDEQYF. The DNA of the CDR3 is TGCAGCGTTGTGGGCCACGACGAGCAGTACTTC.

This clonotype was counted a few times. The V and J genes are TRBV20-1 and TRBJ1-2; no clear D gene. The V end lost 0 bases, the J end lost 10 bases, and 12 bases lay between the germline ends. CDR1 and CDR2 from the germline V gene are DFQATT and SNEGSKA (reference sequence). This CDR3 spans 12 amino acids. The CDR3: CSAREVTSTYTF. CDR3 in DNA: TGCAGTGCTAGAGAGGTCACTTCAACCTACACCTTC.

This clonotype occurred a few times. Here the CDR3 reads CASSSGGTAQETQYF. The CDR3, as DNA: TGCGCCAGCAGCTCTGGGGGGACAGCCCAAGAGACCCAGTACTTC. The V gene is TRBV5-1, the J gene TRBJ2-5; the D gene is possibly TRBD1 (7 bases). CDR3 length: 15 amino acids. Trimming took 3 bases from V and 1 from J, leaving 13 bases between them. Germline V gene lookup returns CDR1 SGHRS and CDR2 YFSETQ. Full variable domain (rest looked up from reference TRBV5-1 and TRBJ2-5): KAGVTQTPRYLIKTRGQQVTLSCSPISGHRSVSWYQQTPGQGLQFLFEYFSETQRNKGNFPGRFSGRQFSNSRSEMNVSTLELGDSALYLCASSSGGTAQETQYFGPGTRLLVL.

A remark on this clonotype: The junction departs from germline at one end; a sequencing error may be responsible. The genes are TRBV5-1 and TRBJ1-1, with D perhaps matching TRBD1 (6 bases). Germline V gene sequence: CDR1 SGHRS, CDR2 YFSETQ. CDR3 length: 14 amino acids. The DNA for the CDR3 is TGCGCCAGCAGCCTTGGGGGGCTGAACATTGAAGCTTTCTTT. As protein: CASSLGGLNIEAFF.

The chain employs TRBV2 and TRBJ2-3; D ambiguous. This CDR3 spans 11 amino acids. V gave up 6 bases and J gave up 5 bases, with 6 bases separating them. Germline V gives CDR1 SNHLY, CDR2 FYNNEI. CDR3 residues: CASSKIDTQYF. CDR3 nucleotide sequence: TGTGCCAGCAGCAAAATAGATACGCAGTATTTT.

The DNA for the CDR3 is TGTGCCAGCAGTTACGGACAGGGGCGAGAGCAGTACTTC. The encoded protein is CASSYGQGREQYF. The V and J genes are TRBV27 and TRBJ2-5; 9 bases fit TRBD1. Germline V gives CDR1 MNHEY, CDR2 SMNVEV (reference sequence). Trimming took 4 bases from V and 11 from J; bases not matched to a gene: 8. The CDR3 covers 13 residues.

The rearrangement joins TRBV11-2 to TRBJ2-7; D assignment may be TRBD1 or TRBD2 (5 bases each). V was cut by 4 bases and J by 2 bases, with 12 bases left in between. The CDR3 covers 14 residues. Germline V gives CDR1 SGHAT, CDR2 FQNNGV. The DNA for the CDR3 is TGTGCCAGCAGCTCCCCCGGGACCCCCTACGAGCAGTACTTC. Its translation is CASSSPGTPYEQYF.

The chain employs TRBV3-1 and TRBJ2-1, with TRBD2 matching over 9 bases. The CDR3 is 17 residues long. With 0 bases clipped from V and 3 bases from J, the junction kept 6 bases outside the gene matches. CDR1 LGHDT and CDR2 YNNKEL come from the germline V gene (reference sequence). The CDR3 sequence: CASSQDIAGVYYNEQFF. Here the CDR3 DNA reads TGTGCCAGCAGCCAAGATATAGCGGGAGTCTACTACAATGAGCAGTTCTTC.

In its sample, this clonotype was seen a few times. This sequence joins TRBV5-4 and TRBJ1-2; 8 bases fit TRBD1. CDR1 is SGHNT, CDR2 YYREEE, per germline (reference sequence). The CDR3 is 17 residues long. With 1 base clipped from V and 4 bases from J, the junction kept 12 bases outside the gene matches. The DNA for the CDR3 is TGTGCCAGCAGCTTGTCTCAGGGGGCGTTGACCCCCTATGGCTACACCTTC. Translating gives CASSLSQGALTPYGYTF.

The chain is built from TRBV7-8 and TRBJ1-2, with D perhaps TRBD1 (5 bases). The CDR3 extends over 18 amino acids. The V end lost 3 bases, the J end lost 0 bases, and 20 bases lay between the germline ends. The V gene's germline CDR1 is SGHVS and CDR2 FQNEAQ. CDR3 nucleotide sequence: TGTGCCAGCAGCTTGGGCCCCACCCGGGGGACTTCTAACTATGGCTACACCTTC. This codes for CASSLGPTRGTSNYGYTF.

The J gene is TRBJ2-5, the V gene TRBV5-1, with D tentatively TRBD2 (6 bases). V was cut by 2 bases and J by 2 bases, with 13 bases left in between. The germline V gene encodes CDR1 SGHRS and CDR2 YFSETQ. The CDR3 length is 15 residues. CDR3 DNA sequence: TGCGCCAGCAGCTTTGGACTACCTACGCAAGAGACCCAGTACTTC. This translates into CASSFGLPTQETQYF.

Turning to this clonotype: Just one base apart from a much larger clone, this may be a read error. J is TRBJ2-7 and V is TRBV4-1, with a weak D call TRBD2 (5 bases). The CDR3 sequence is 13 residues long. Per the germline V gene, CDR1 is MGHRA and CDR2 is YSYEKL. V was shortened by 1 base and J by 7 bases, with 11 bases between the two germline ends. The CDR3 loop is CASSQVANNEQYF. CDR3 bases: TGCGCCAGCAGCCAAGTAGCGAACAATGAGCAGTACTTC.

The chain has TRBV2 and TRBJ2-1, with 11 nucleotides matching TRBD1. This CDR3 contains 15 residues. Germline V gives CDR1 SNHLY, CDR2 FYNNEI. With 11 bases clipped from V and 8 bases from J, the junction kept 14 bases outside the gene matches. The CDR3 loop is CACALGRTGGDEQFF. The CDR3 DNA reads TGTGCCTGCGCGTTGGGGAGGACAGGGGGCGATGAGCAGTTCTTC. Full variable domain (outside the CDR3, taken from reference TRBV2 and TRBJ2-1): EPEVTQTPSHQVTQMGQEVILRCVPISNHLYFYWYRQILGQKVEFLVSFYNNEISEKSEIFDDQFSVERPDGSNFTLKIRSTKLEDSAMYFCACALGRTGGDEQFFGPGTRLTVL.